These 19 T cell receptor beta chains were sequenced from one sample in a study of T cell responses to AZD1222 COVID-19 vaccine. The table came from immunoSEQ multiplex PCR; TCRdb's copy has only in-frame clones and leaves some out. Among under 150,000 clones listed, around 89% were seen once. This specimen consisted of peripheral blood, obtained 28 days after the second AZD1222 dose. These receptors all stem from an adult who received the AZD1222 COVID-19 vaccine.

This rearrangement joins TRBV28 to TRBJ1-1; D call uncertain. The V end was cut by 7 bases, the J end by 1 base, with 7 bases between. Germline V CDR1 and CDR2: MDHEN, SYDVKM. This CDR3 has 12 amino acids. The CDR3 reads CASTSRNTEAFF. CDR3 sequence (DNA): TGTGCCAGCACGTCAAGGAACACTGAAGCTTTCTTT.

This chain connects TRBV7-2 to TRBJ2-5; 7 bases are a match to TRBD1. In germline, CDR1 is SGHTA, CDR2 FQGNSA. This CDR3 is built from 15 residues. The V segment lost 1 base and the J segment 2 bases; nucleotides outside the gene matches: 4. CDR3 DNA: TGTGCCAGCAGCTTAGGGACAGGCCTACAAGAGACCCAGTACTTC. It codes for CASSLGTGLQETQYF. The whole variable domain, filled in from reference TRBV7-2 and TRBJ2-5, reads GAGVSQSPSNKVTEKGKDVELRCDPISGHTALYWYRQSLGQGLEFLIYFQGNSAPDKSGLPSDRFSAERTGGSVSTLTIQRTQQEDSAVYLCASSLGTGLQETQYFGPGTRLLVL.

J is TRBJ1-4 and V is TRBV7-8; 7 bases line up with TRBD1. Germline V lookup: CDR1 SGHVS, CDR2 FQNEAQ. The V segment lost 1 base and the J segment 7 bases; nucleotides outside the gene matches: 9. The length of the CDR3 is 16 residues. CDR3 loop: CASSLVGGRGGEKLFF. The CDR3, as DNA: TGTGCCAGCAGCTTAGTCGGGGGCAGGGGGGGTGAAAAACTGTTTTTT.

DNA of the CDR3: TGTGCCAGCTCGCCCCAGACAGGGAGGGGAGCTGAAGCTTTCTTT. It specifies CASSPQTGRGAEAFF. The chain uses TRBV18 and TRBJ1-1, with 7 bases aligning to TRBD1. Germline CDR1 is KGHSH and CDR2 is LQKENI. CDR3 length: 15 residues. J was trimmed by 6 bases and V by 6 bases; bases with no gene match: 13.

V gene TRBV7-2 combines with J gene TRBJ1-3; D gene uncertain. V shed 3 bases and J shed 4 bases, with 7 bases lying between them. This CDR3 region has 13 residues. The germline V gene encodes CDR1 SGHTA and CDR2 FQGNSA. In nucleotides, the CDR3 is TGTGCCAGCAGCTTTATGGAGGGAAACACCATATATTTT. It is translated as CASSFMEGNTIYF.

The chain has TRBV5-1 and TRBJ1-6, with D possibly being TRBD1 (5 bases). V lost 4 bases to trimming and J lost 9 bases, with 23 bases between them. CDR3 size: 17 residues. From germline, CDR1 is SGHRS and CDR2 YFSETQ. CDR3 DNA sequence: TGCGCCAGCAGCACCGGGACGGGCACTCTGTGGGGTTCACCCCTCCACTTT. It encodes CASSTGTGTLWGSPLHF.

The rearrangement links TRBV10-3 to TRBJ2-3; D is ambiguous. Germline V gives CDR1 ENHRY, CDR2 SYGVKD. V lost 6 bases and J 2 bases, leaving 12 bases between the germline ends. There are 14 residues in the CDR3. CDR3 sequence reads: CAISLLLNTDTQYF. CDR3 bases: TGTGCCATCAGCCTCTTACTGAACACAGATACGCAGTATTTT.

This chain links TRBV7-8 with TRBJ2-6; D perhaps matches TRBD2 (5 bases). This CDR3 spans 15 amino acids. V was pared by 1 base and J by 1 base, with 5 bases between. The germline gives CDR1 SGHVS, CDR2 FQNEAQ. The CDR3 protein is CASSLGGSGANVLTF. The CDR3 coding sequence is TGTGCCAGCAGCTTAGGAGGGTCTGGGGCCAACGTCCTGACTTTC.

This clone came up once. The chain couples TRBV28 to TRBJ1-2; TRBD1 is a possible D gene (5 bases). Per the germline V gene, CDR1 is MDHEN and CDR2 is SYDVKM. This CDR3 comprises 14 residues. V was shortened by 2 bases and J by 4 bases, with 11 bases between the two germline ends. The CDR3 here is CASSLGDRGYGYTF. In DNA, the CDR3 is TGTGCCAGCAGTTTAGGGGACCGAGGCTATGGCTACACCTTC.

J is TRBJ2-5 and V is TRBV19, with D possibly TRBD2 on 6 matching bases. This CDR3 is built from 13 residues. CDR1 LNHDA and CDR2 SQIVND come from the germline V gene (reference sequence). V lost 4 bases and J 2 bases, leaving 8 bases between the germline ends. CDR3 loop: CASSRGLQETQYF. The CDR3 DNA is TGTGCCAGTAGTAGGGGACTTCAAGAGACCCAGTACTTC.

The CDR3 DNA follows: TGTGCCAGCTCACAAGACACTAACTATGGCTACACCTTC. The encoded protein is CASSQDTNYGYTF. V and J are TRBV18 and TRBJ1-2; D not certain. V shed 4 bases and J shed 0 bases, with 6 bases lying between them. The CDR3 is 13 amino acids. Germline V gives CDR1 KGHSH, CDR2 LQKENI. Full variable domain (missing parts from reference TRBV18 and TRBJ1-2): NAGVMQNPRHLVRRRGQEARLRCSPMKGHSHVYWYRQLPEEGLKFMVYLQKENIIDESGMPKERFSAEFPKEGPSILRIQQVVRGDSAAYFCASSQDTNYGYTFGSGTRLTVV.

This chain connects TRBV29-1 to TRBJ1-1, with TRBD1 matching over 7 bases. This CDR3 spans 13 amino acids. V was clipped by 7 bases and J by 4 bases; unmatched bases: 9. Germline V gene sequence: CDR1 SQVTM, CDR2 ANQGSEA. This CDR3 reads CSGTTGSGTEAFF. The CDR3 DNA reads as TGCAGCGGGACGACAGGGTCGGGCACTGAAGCTTTCTTT.

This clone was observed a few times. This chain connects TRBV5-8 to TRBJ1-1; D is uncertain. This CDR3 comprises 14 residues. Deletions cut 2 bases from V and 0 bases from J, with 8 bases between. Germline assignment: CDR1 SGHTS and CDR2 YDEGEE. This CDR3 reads CASSFYRVNTEAFF. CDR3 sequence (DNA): TGTGCCAGCAGCTTTTACAGAGTGAACACTGAAGCTTTCTTT.

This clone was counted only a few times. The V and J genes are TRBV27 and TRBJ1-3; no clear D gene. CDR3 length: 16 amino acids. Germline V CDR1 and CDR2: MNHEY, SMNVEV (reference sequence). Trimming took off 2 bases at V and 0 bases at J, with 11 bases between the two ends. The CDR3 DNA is TGTGCCAGCAGTTTACGGTCTCCCTACTCTGGAAACACCATATATTTT. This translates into CASSLRSPYSGNTIYF.

The CDR3 loop is CASSTGIQETQYF. CDR3 DNA sequence: TGTGCCAGCAGTACCGGGATACAAGAGACCCAGTACTTC. The V and J genes are TRBV6-5 and TRBJ2-5, with D tentatively TRBD2 (5 bases). The germline CDR1 and CDR2 sequences are MNHEY and SVGAGI. The V end was cut by 5 bases, the J end by 2 bases, with 9 bases between. The CDR3 length is 13 residues.

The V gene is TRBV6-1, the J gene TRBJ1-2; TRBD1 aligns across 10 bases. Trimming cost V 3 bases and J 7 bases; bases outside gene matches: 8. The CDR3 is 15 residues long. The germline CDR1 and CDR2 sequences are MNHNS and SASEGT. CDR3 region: CASSEWTGQGLGYTF. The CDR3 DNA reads TGTGCCAGCAGTGAGTGGACGGGACAGGGGCTTGGCTACACCTTC.

The CDR3 DNA is TGCGCCAGCAGCTTGACAGCCGCAACTAATGAAAAACTGTTTTTT. Translation gives CASSLTAATNEKLFF. V and J are TRBV5-1 and TRBJ1-4, with no clear D. V was clipped by 1 base and J by 0 bases, with 7 bases between them. Germline-derived CDR1 and CDR2 are SGHRS and YFSETQ. The CDR3 sequence is 15 residues long.

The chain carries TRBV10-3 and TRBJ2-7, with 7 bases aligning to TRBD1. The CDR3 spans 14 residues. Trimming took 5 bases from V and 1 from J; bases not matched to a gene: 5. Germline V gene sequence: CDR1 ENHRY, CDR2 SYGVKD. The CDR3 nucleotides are TGTGCCATCAGTCCGCCGGGACAGTCCTACGAGCAGTACTTC. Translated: CAISPPGQSYEQYF.

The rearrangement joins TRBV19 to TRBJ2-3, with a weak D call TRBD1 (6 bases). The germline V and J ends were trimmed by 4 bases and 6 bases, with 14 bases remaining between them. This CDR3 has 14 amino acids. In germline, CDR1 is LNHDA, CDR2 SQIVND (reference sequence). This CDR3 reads CASSTPGQRDTQYF. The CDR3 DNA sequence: TGTGCCAGTAGTACCCCCGGACAGAGGGATACGCAGTATTTT.